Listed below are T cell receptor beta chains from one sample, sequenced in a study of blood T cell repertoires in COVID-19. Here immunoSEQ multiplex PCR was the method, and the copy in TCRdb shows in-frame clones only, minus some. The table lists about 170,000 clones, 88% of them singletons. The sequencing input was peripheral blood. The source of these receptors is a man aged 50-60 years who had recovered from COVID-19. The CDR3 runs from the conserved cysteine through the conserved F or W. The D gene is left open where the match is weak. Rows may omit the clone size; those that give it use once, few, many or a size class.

CDR3: CASSGQGPYEQYF; DNA: TGTGCCAGCAGTGGACAGGGTCCCTACGAGCAGTACTTC; D: TRBD1; V: TRBV28; size: .; J: TRBJ2-7
CDR3: CASRTTTYGYTF; DNA: TGTGCCAGCAGAACCACGACTTATGGCTACACCTTC; D: .; V: TRBV6-5; size: .; J: TRBJ1-2
CDR3: CASTREGTSYEQYF; DNA: TGTGCCAGCACCCGGGAAGGGACTTCCTACGAGCAGTACTTC; D: .; V: TRBV7-2; size: .; J: TRBJ2-7
CDR3: CASSSGLRGQPQHF; DNA: TGTGCCAGCAGTTCGGGACTCCGGGGTCAGCCCCAGCATTTT; D: .; V: TRBV27; size: .; J: TRBJ1-5
CDR3: CASSLAVAGVLNTIYF; DNA: TGTGCCAGCAGCTTGGCAGTGGCAGGGGTTTTGAACACCATATATTTT; D: .; V: TRBV5-5; size: .; J: TRBJ1-3
CDR3: CAWSPGGSDTQYF; DNA: TGTGCCTGGAGTCCGGGCGGGAGTGATACGCAGTATTTT; D: TRBD2; V: TRBV30; size: .; J: TRBJ2-3
CDR3: CASSPTGNEKLFF; DNA: TGTGCCAGCTCACCAACCGGGAATGAAAAACTGTTTTTT; D: .; V: TRBV18; size: .; J: TRBJ1-4
CDR3: CASSLYSGTGNQKLFF; DNA: TGTGCCAGCAGTTTATACTCGGGGACAGGGAACCAAAAACTGTTTTTT; D: TRBD1; V: TRBV28; size: few; J: TRBJ1-4
CDR3: CASSPGTVSYEQYF; DNA: TGTGCCAGCTCACCAGGGACTGTCTCCTACGAGCAGTACTTC; D: .; V: TRBV18; size: .; J: TRBJ2-7
CDR3: CASSINEGAEAFF; DNA: TGTGCCAGTAGTATAAACGAGGGGGCTGAAGCTTTCTTT; D: .; V: TRBV19; size: once; J: TRBJ1-1